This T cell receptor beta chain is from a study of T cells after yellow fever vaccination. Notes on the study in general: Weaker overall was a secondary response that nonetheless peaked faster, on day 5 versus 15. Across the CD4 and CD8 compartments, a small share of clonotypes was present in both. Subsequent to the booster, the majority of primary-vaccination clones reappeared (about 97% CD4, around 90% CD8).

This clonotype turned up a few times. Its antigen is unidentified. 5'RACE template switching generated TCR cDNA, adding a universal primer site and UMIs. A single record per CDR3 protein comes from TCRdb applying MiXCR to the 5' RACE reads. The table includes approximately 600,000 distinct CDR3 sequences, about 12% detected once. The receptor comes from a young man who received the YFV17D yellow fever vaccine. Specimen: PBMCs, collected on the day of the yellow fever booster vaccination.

In nucleotides, the CDR3 is TGCGCCAGCAGCTTGGAAACGGATAACACTGAAGCTTTCTTT. It is translated as CASSLETDNTEAFF. V and J are TRBV5-1 and TRBJ1-1; no clear D gene. This CDR3 has 14 amino acids. Germline V CDR1 and CDR2: SGHRS, YFSETQ. V dropped 0 bases and J dropped 2 bases, with 8 bases sitting between them.